The next 3 T cell receptor beta chains were all read from a single sample in a study of blood T cell repertoires in COVID-19. Assay used: immunoSEQ multiplex PCR; TCRdb lists only in-frame clones, some missing. The repertoire consists of roughly 110,000 clones, with roughly 84% occurring once and the leading ten covering under 4%. Sequences were obtained from peripheral blood. The source is a man aged 35-49 years with acute or convalescent COVID-19.

The chain is built from TRBV9 and TRBJ2-3; 8 nucleotides match TRBD2. The V gene end was trimmed by 3 bases and the J gene end by 0 bases; junction bases not matched to a gene: 6. The CDR3 runs to 16 residues. The V gene's germline CDR1 is SGDLS and CDR2 YYNGEE. This CDR3 reads CASSAAAGESTDTQYF. In DNA form, the CDR3 reads TGTGCCAGCAGCGCCGCAGCGGGGGAAAGCACAGATACGCAGTATTTT.

The V and J genes are TRBV5-6 and TRBJ2-2; D not resolved. CDR3 size: 14 residues. V gave up 0 bases and J gave up 3 bases, with 6 bases separating them. Germline CDR1 SGHDT, CDR2 YYEEEE. CDR3 bases: TGTGCCAGCAGCTTGGACAGCTACACCGGGGAGCTGTTTTTT. The encoded protein is CASSLDSYTGELFF.

In nucleotides, the CDR3 is TGTGCCAGCAGACCACGCCCTAGCGTCCATCCCTACGAGCAGTACTTC. It encodes CASRPRPSVHPYEQYF. This chain joins TRBV27 and TRBJ2-7, with D perhaps matching TRBD2 (6 bases). Trimming removed 6 bases at V and 2 bases at J, with 20 bases between. This CDR3 comprises 16 residues. Germline-derived CDR1 and CDR2 are MNHEY and SMNVEV (reference sequence).